This section outlines one TCR beta chain sequence together with its context. The data were taken from a study of blood T cell repertoires in COVID-19. The V end was cut by 6 bases, the J end by 7 bases, with 6 bases between. CDR3 size: 11 residues. Produced via immunoSEQ multiplex PCR; TCRdb's table is partial and in-frame only. The sample lists approximately 250,000 clones, roughly nine tenths occurring once. The chain joins TRBV12-3 or TRBV12-4 to TRBJ2-2; D not certain. The TCR comes from a woman aged 60 to 75 who had recovered from COVID-19. Sequenced sample: peripheral blood. The CDR3 region is CASRRVGELFF. The CDR3 DNA is TGTGCCAGCAGGAGAGTCGGGGAGCTGTTTTTT.